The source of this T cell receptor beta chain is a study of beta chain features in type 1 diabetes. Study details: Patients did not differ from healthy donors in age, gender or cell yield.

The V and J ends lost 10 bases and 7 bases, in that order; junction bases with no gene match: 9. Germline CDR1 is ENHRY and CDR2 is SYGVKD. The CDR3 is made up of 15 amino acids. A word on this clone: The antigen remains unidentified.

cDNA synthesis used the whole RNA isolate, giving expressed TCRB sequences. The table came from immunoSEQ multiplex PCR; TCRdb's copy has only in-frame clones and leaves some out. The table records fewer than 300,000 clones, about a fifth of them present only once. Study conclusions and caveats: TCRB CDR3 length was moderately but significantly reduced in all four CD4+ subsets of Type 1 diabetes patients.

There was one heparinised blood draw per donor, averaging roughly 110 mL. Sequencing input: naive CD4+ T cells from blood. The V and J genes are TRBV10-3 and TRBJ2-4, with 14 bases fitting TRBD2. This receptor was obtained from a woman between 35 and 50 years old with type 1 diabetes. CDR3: CATNPTSGGANIQYF. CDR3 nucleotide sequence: TGTGCCACGAACCCGACTAGCGGGGGGGCTAACATTCAGTACTTC.